This note documents a single TCR beta chain sequence. Authors' methods: The assay estimated nucleated cells by amplifying reference gene primers. The assay was immunoSEQ multiplex PCR, and TCRdb's table has in-frame clones only and misses some. V, J and clone size reflect that table, while D and trimming were determined from the DNA. This repertoire shows more than 110,000 clones, under 80% found once; its top ten account for less than 15%. This record comes from a study of blood T cell repertoires in COVID-19. Study-level background: Sample material is recorded as cDNA or gDNA derived from T cells, B-cell-depleted T cells, or PBMCs.

V was pared by 6 bases and J by 4 bases, with 19 bases between. Per the germline V gene, CDR1 is SEHNR and CDR2 is FQNEAQ (reference sequence). CDR3 length equals 16 residues. The rearrangement joins TRBV7-9 to TRBJ2-1; D is perhaps TRBD1 (5 bases). The sample was peripheral blood. The clonotype comes from a man older than 75 with acute or convalescent COVID-19. The CDR3 is CASRRGSQFQYNEQFF. In DNA, the CDR3 is TGTGCCAGCAGAAGGGGTAGCCAATTCCAGTACAATGAGCAGTTCTTC.